This T cell receptor (beta chain) was sequenced during a study of OX40 agonist ivuxolimab in advanced cancers. Some clones are missing from TCRdb's copy, which holds only in-frame ones; the method was immunoSEQ multiplex PCR. This table has tens of thousands of clones, approximately 89% appearing once. This CDR3 region has 14 residues. The V gene's germline CDR1 is LNHNV and CDR2 YYDKDF (reference sequence). Between the trimmed V and J ends, which lost 1 base and 4 bases, there was a span of 8 bases. V and J are TRBV15 and TRBJ1-5, with a tentative D call TRBD1 (5 bases). The material sequenced was CD4+ or CD8+ T cells sorted from blood, taken in a trial of the OX40 agonist ivuxolimab. The origin of this receptor is an adult with an advanced solid tumor such as melanoma, head and neck, liver or kidney cancer. The CDR3 DNA is TGTGCCACCAGCAGAGTTGAGGGGAATCAGCCCCAGCATTTT. Its protein product is CATSRVEGNQPQHF. The full variable domain, with the rest looked up from reference TRBV15 and TRBJ1-5, is DAMVIQNPRYQVTQFGKPVTLSCSQTLNHNVMYWYQQKSSQAPKLLFHYYDKDFNNEADTPDNFQSRRPNTSFCFLDIRSPGLGDTAMYLCATSRVEGNQPQHFGDGTRLSIL.